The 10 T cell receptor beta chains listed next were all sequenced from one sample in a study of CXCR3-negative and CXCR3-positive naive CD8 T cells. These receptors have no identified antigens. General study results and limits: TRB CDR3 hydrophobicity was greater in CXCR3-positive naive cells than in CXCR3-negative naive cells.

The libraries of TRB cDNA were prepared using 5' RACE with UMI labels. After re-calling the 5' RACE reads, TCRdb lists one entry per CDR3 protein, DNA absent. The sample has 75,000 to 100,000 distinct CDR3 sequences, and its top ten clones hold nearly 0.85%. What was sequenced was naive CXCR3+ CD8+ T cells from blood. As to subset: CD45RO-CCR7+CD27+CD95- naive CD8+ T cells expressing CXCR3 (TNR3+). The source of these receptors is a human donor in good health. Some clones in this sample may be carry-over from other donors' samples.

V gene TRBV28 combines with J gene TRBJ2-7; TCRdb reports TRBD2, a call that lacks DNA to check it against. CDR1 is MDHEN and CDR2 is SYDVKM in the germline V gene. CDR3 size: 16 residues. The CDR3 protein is CASSMKGGRAPYEQYF.

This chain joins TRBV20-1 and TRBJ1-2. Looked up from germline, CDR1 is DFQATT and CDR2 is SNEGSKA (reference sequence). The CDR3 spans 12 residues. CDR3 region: CSASGPHRGYTF.

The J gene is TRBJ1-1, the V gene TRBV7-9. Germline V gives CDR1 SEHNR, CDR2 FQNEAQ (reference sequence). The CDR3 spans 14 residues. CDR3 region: CASSLGSTNTEAFF. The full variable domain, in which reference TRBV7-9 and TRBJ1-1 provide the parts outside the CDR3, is DTGVSQNPRHKITKRGQNVTFRCDPISEHNRLYWYRQTLGQGPEFLTYFQNEAQLEKSRLLSDRFSAERPKGSFSTLEIQRTEQGDSAMYLCASSLGSTNTEAFFGQGTRLTVV.

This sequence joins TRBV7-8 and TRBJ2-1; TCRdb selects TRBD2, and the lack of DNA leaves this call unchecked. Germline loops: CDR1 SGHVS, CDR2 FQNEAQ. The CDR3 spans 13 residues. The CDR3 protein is CASSSRGTDEQFF.

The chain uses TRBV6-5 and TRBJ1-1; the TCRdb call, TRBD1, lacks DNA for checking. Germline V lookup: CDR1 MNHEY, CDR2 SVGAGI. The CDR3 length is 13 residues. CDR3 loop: CASSYSDRAEAFF.

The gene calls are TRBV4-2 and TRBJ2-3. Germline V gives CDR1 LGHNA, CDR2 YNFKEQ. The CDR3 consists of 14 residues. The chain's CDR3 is CASSPIPGADTQYF.

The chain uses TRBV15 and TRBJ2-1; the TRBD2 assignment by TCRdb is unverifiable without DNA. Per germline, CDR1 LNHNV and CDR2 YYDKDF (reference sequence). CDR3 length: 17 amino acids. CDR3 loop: CATSRSPWRETVNEQFF.

This chain's CDR3 is CASSYGLADTGELFF. This chain connects TRBV12-3 or TRBV12-4 to TRBJ2-2; TCRdb indicates TRBD2, and absent DNA this call remains unverified. The CDR3 runs to 15 residues.

The chain's CDR3 is CASSLAGGLDNEQFF. V and J are TRBV6-1 and TRBJ2-1; checking the TCRdb D call of TRBD2 is not possible without DNA. This CDR3 comprises 15 residues. Germline V gives CDR1 MNHNS, CDR2 SASEGT.

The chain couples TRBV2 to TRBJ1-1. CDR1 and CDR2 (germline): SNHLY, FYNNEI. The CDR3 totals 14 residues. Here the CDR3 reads CASSEVAEEDEAFF.